Sequencing of this TCR beta chain was carried out in a study of T cells in Graves' hyperthyroidism and ophthalmopathy (dated by TCRdb to between 2018 and 2021). Background on the whole study: Peripheral blood samples were taken at initial diagnosis, before any treatment was given. In roughly six Graves' hyperthyroidism patients, the study also compared T-cell repertoires from thyroid tissue with T-cell repertoires from blood. The 100 discovery patients were divided at random into training and test sets in a 7:3 ratio. According to the paper, TCR Vbeta CDR3 sequencing was carried out on approximately 140 peripheral blood samples, which came from more than 40 ophthalmopathy, around 75 hyperthyroidism and roughly 17 progressor patients. Once sampling was done, hyperthyroidism patients were given methimazole at a starting dose of 30 mg daily, whereas ophthalmopathy patients were given high-dose intravenous methylprednisolone. A discovery cohort of about 95 patients, about 43 with Graves' ophthalmopathy and more than 55 with stable Graves' hyperthyroidism, was used to find distinguishing TCR V-J signatures. Whether ophthalmopathy could be predicted prospectively was tested in an independent validation cohort made up of roughly 20 hyperthyroidism patients plus 17 patients who later progressed to ophthalmopathy.

The TCR beta CDR3 regions were amplified from RNA transcripts. A first-round RT-PCR of the TCR CDR3 used the HTBI primer set with the Qiagen OneStep RT-PCR kit. The libraries were constructed in a second round of multiplex PCR and then size-selected and purified. The libraries were sequenced on an Illumina HiSeq2000 using paired-end 100 bp reads. In the paper's pipeline: SOAPnuke was used to process the raw data, removing reads that contained adapters or uncalled bases, had a mean Phred below 15, or lacked an exact match to the constant primer or identifier. COPE v1.2.5 was used to merge the high-quality paired reads, and each unique nucleotide sequence was defined as a clonotype. Clonotypes were aligned to IMGT TRBV, TRBD and TRBJ reference segments using MiTCR v1.1. Analysis was restricted to V-J combinations with a frequency above 0.0001, which covered roughly 99% of repertoires. A TCS score was defined as the ratio of F50 (clonal expansion) to E x V (chaos), with BLOSUM62-based TCRdist applied between CDR3 peptides within each V-J. Welch's t-statistics and random forest reduced 500 to 650 V-J features to some 14, which were used in a naive Bayes classifier (R e1071). Using fastp at Q25 and MiXCR, TCRdb reprocessed the public reads and kept productive beta chains. Duplicate CDR3 protein sequences are folded into a single record with the most common DNA and genes. The V and J calls and clone size are TCRdb's, not the authors'. This sample has around 350,000 distinct CDR3 sequences in its table, and 15% to 19% of those were observed once. The ten top clones hold 25% to 35% of the sample.

Regarding this clonotype: Its antigen is unknown. Nothing much larger sits one base from this clone, and base qualities are not available.

Hyperthyroidism patients were aged 18 to 65 years and newly diagnosed, with disease duration of less than 2 months. The study excluded patients with uncontrolled infections, other autoimmune diseases, pregnancy or lactation. Diagnoses were established on the basis of clinical symptoms, serum thyroxine and TRAb, thyroid ultrasound, and orbital computed tomography. Blood from progressor patients was collected at the time of first diagnosis with hyperthyroidism, before any ophthalmopathy symptoms had appeared. Ficoll-Paque density gradient centrifugation was used to isolate PBMCs from 8.5 to 10 ml of fresh peripheral blood. Patients classed as progressors first received a Graves' hyperthyroidism diagnosis and then went on to develop ophthalmopathy during follow-up. Trizol reagent was used to extract total RNA, and RNA quality was then checked on an Agilent 2100 Bioanalyzer. Overall results and qualifications from the work: No statistical method was used to set the sample size in advance, and investigators knew the group allocation. During validation, the model predicted progression to ophthalmopathy a median of around 6 months ahead of onset, with almost 71% sensitivity and about 75% specificity. A 13 V-J signature model separated ophthalmopathy from stable hyperthyroidism, with approximately 87% sensitivity and roughly 81% specificity in cross-validation and 80%/75% in testing. Most expanded thyroid clonotypes (frequency above 0.001) were also detected in blood, suggesting blood repertoires may reflect thyroid immune responses.

V and J are truncated by 6 bases and 4 bases respectively, leaving an intervening sequence of 13 bases. CDR1 and CDR2 are drawn from the germline V gene (reference sequence): LNHDA, SQIVND. Reading from cysteine to phenylalanine, the CDR3 counts 14 amino acids. Only the CDR3 DNA stays, 42 bases, in frame from base 1. The sample was blood. This receptor chain uses TRBV19 and TRBJ1-5; the D region possibly corresponds to TRBD1 (6 bases align). The TCR was taken from a woman aged 18-35 years with Graves' hyperthyroidism that later progressed to Graves' ophthalmopathy. The nucleotide sequence is TGTGCCAGTAGATCAGGGGTAAGGAATCAGCCCCAGCATTTT. This sequence encodes CASRSGVRNQPQHF. Beyond the CDR3, the reference TRBV19 and TRBJ1-5 genes provide the residues; the full variable domain reads: DGGITQSPKYLFRKEGQNVTLSCEQNLNHDAMYWYRQDPGQGLRLIYYSQIVNDFQKGDIAEGYSVSREKKESFPLTVTSAQKNPTAFYLCASRSGVRNQPQHFGDGTRLSIL.